This entry lists 32 T cell receptor beta chains sequenced from one sample in a study of blood T cell repertoires in COVID-19 (dated by TCRdb to between 2020 and 2021). Library preparation was by the immunoSEQ multiplex PCR assay. TCRdb stores this immuneACCESS table with in-frame sequences only. Part of the clones is absent; in the studies checked, under half of the shortfall reflects unresolved V genes, and no reason is known for the rest. The sample table lists about 270,000 clones, approximately 89% of them with a count of one. The top ten hold under 2.5% of the sample. The source material was peripheral blood. These receptors were obtained from a woman aged 50 to 60 with acute or convalescent COVID-19.

This chain connects TRBV20-1 to TRBJ1-4; possibly TRBD1 for D (6 bases). CDR1 is DFQATT and CDR2 is SNEGSKA in the germline V gene (reference sequence). V was cut by 3 bases and J by 4 bases, with 15 bases left in between. The CDR3 is made up of 15 amino acids. The CDR3, as DNA: TGCAGTGCTAGTAATCCCGGACAGAATAATGAAAAACTGTTTTTT. Residues: CSASNPGQNNEKLFF.

The chain carries TRBV6-2 or TRBV6-3 and TRBJ2-3, with D tentatively TRBD1 (6 bases). Trimming took off 0 bases at V and 2 bases at J, with 15 bases between the two ends. CDR1 MNHEY and CDR2 SVGEGT come from the germline V gene. The CDR3 is 17 residues long. In DNA form, the CDR3 reads TGTGCCAGCAGTTACTCCAGGGGAAGATCAGCCACAGATACGCAGTATTTT. It yields the protein CASSYSRGRSATDTQYF.

The chain carries TRBV9 and TRBJ1-3; weak D call: TRBD1 (5 bases). Trimming removed 5 bases at V and 4 bases at J, with 10 bases between. Germline V gene data show CDR1 as SGDLS and CDR2 as YYNGEE. The CDR3 is 13 residues long. CDR3 DNA sequence: TGTGCCAGCAGGGCAGGGCCAGGAAACACCATATATTTT. Encoded protein: CASRAGPGNTIYF.

The rearrangement uses TRBV16 and TRBJ1-1, with D possibly being TRBD1 (5 bases). Germline V lookup: CDR1 KGHSY, CDR2 FQNENV. The CDR3 consists of 14 residues. Trimming stripped 5 bases from V and 2 bases from J, with 12 bases between. CDR3 sequence reads: CASSFPDRNTEAFF. As DNA, the CDR3 is TGTGCCAGCAGCTTCCCCGACAGAAACACTGAAGCTTTCTTT.

The V call is TRBV28, the J call TRBJ1-3; 7 nucleotides align to TRBD1. CDR1 is MDHEN and CDR2 is SYDVKM in the germline V gene. Trimming at V came to 3 bases and at J to 0 bases, leaving 5 bases not matched to a gene. The CDR3 covers 16 residues. The DNA for the CDR3 is TGTGCCAGCAGTTTCGGGGCAGGGGGCTCTGGAAACACCATATATTTT. Amino acids: CASSFGAGGSGNTIYF.

This rearrangement joins TRBV7-2 to TRBJ1-2, with TRBD1 identical over 10 bases. CDR3 size: 13 residues. The trim removed 4 bases at V and 6 bases at J, leaving 2 bases unmatched. Germline CDR1 is SGHTA and CDR2 is FQGNSA. CDR3 protein: CASSSGTGDGYTF. CDR3 bases: TGTGCCAGCAGCTCCGGGACAGGGGATGGCTACACCTTC.

The CDR3 DNA reads as TGTGCCAGCAGCTTAGTACACGAGGATTCCTATGGCTACACCTTC. It codes for CASSLVHEDSYGYTF. The V call is TRBV7-2, the J call TRBJ1-2; D unresolved. CDR1 is SGHTA, CDR2 FQGNSA, per germline. With 1 base removed from V and 4 bases from J, the gap between germline ends came to 13 bases. This CDR3 comprises 15 residues.

This chain uses TRBV6-5 with TRBJ2-1; D is ambiguous. This CDR3 has 14 amino acids. Germline V lookup: CDR1 MNHEY, CDR2 SVGAGI. V was clipped by 2 bases and J by 8 bases, with 13 bases between them. CDR3 region: CASSYTTVTDEQFF. The CDR3 DNA sequence: TGTGCCAGCAGTTACACTACTGTAACCGATGAGCAGTTCTTC.

Of note for this clone: Mismatch with germline at one junction end may stem from a read error. This rearrangement joins TRBV7-7 to TRBJ2-1; TRBD2 agrees at 8 bases. CDR1 is SSHAT, CDR2 FNYEAQ, per germline (reference sequence). The length of the CDR3 is 15 residues. CDR3 region: CASSLASGLYNEQFF. The CDR3 bases are TGTGCTAGCAGCTTAGCTAGCGGGCTATACAATGAGCAGTTCTTC. The full variable domain, in which reference TRBV7-7 and TRBJ2-1 provide the parts outside the CDR3, is GAGVSQSPRYKVTKRGQDVTLRCDPISSHATLYWYQQALGQGPEFLTYFNYEAQPDKSGLPSDRFSAERPEGSISTLTIQRTEQRDSAMYRCASSLASGLYNEQFFGPGTRLTVL.

CDR3 in amino acids: CASSLAGLHMNTEAFF. CDR3 DNA: TGTGCCAGCAGCTTAGCGGGACTTCATATGAACACTGAAGCTTTCTTT. This sequence joins TRBV7-9 and TRBJ1-1, with D possibly matching TRBD1 (5 bases). Trimming removed 0 bases from V and 0 bases from J, with 11 bases in between. CDR1 is SEHNR, CDR2 FQNEAQ, per germline (reference sequence). CDR3 size: 16 residues.

The chain has TRBV2 and TRBJ1-3, with D tentatively TRBD1 (6 bases). CDR1 is SNHLY, CDR2 FYNNEI, per germline. The V end was cut by 5 bases, the J end by 0 bases, with 17 bases between. This CDR3 contains 17 residues. DNA for the CDR3: TGTGCCAGCAGTAAGCAGGGGCATCCCGGCTCTGGAAACACCATATATTTT. Translating it yields CASSKQGHPGSGNTIYF.

The chain employs TRBV7-2 and TRBJ2-3; D gene uncertain. Germline CDR1 reads SGHTA; CDR2 reads FQGNSA. The ends were cut back, 1 base at V and 0 bases at J, with 5 bases in the middle. CDR3 length: 14 residues. The CDR3 spells CASSLGRSTDTQYF. In nucleotides, the CDR3 is TGTGCCAGCAGCTTAGGCAGGAGCACAGATACGCAGTATTTT.

The chain carries TRBV23-1 and TRBJ2-7; TRBD1 might be the D (5 bases). TRBV23-1 is noted as an ORF with a role that remains uncertain. The V and J ends lost 5 bases and 0 bases respectively, with 5 bases between them. The CDR3 is made up of 12 amino acids. This chain's CDR3 is CASSGASYEQYF. The CDR3 DNA is TGCGCCAGCAGTGGGGCCTCCTACGAGCAGTACTTC.

This clone was detected only once. The gene calls are TRBV2 and TRBJ2-7; the D gene is possibly TRBD2 (6 bases). Germline CDR1 and CDR2: SNHLY and FYNNEI. The CDR3 runs 15 residues. V was clipped by 1 base and J by 4 bases, with 14 bases between them. CDR3 residues: CASSEEAGLYYEQYF. In nucleotides, the CDR3 is TGTGCCAGCAGTGAAGAAGCTGGACTATATTACGAGCAGTACTTC.

This clone was observed a single time. V and J are TRBV6-5 and TRBJ1-2, with a weak D call TRBD1 (6 bases). CDR1 MNHEY and CDR2 SVGAGI come from the germline V gene. V was pared by 6 bases and J by 3 bases, with 11 bases between. This CDR3 is built from 13 residues. This CDR3 is CASRAGTYYGYTF. The CDR3 nucleotides are TGTGCCAGCAGGGCCGGGACATACTATGGCTACACCTTC.

This clone appeared a few times. The chain links TRBV7-2 to TRBJ2-3; the D is unclear. The ends were cut back, 8 bases at V and 0 bases at J, with 9 bases in the middle. The germline CDR1 and CDR2 sequences are SGHTA and FQGNSA. This CDR3 contains 13 residues. DNA of the CDR3: TGTGCCAGCGGCGACTTCAGCACAGATACGCAGTATTTT. Its protein is CASGDFSTDTQYF.

The chain joins TRBV9 to TRBJ2-7; D is perhaps TRBD2 (5 bases). With 0 bases removed from V and 6 bases from J, the gap between germline ends came to 13 bases. The germline gives CDR1 SGDLS, CDR2 YYNGEE. The CDR3 contains 14 residues. CDR3 coding DNA: TGTGCCAGCAGCGTAGTAGGCTCGGCGGGCGAGCAGTACTTC. Protein sequence: CASSVVGSAGEQYF. Variable domain in full (rest from reference TRBV9 and TRBJ2-7): DSGVTQTPKHLITATGQRVTLRCSPRSGDLSVYWYQQSLDQGLQFLIQYYNGEERAKGNILERFSAQQFPDLHSELNLSSLELGDSALYFCASSVVGSAGEQYFGPGTRLTVT.

The chain carries TRBV3-1 (or the pseudogene TRBV3-2) and TRBJ1-6; 7 nucleotides match TRBD1. The CDR3 extends over 14 amino acids. J lost 8 bases, V lost 3 bases, and 4 bases had no gene match. Germline V gene data show CDR1 as LGHDT and CDR2 as YNNKEL (reference sequence). The CDR3 DNA follows: TGTGCCAGCAGCCAGACAGGGTGGGATTCACCCCTCCACTTT. It codes for CASSQTGWDSPLHF.

The gene calls are TRBV28 and TRBJ2-1; the match to TRBD2 covers 10 bases. Germline CDR1 and CDR2: MDHEN and SYDVKM. J gave up 5 bases and V 6 bases, and 10 bases lay outside the gene matches. The length of the CDR3 is 16 residues. The CDR3 nucleotides are TGTGCCAGCAGGCCCCCGACTAGCGGGCGGGACAATGAGCAGTTCTTC. Protein product: CASRPPTSGRDNEQFF.

The chain combines TRBV7-2 with TRBJ2-1; 10 nucleotides line up with TRBD2. Germline V gene sequence: CDR1 SGHTA, CDR2 FQGNSA. The CDR3 runs 15 residues. V shed 5 bases and J 9 bases; nucleotides not matched to a gene: 10. The CDR3 protein is CASSPPQLAGTEQFF. CDR3 coding DNA: TGTGCCAGCAGCCCCCCCCAACTAGCGGGAACTGAGCAGTTCTTC.

The V call is TRBV29-1, the J call TRBJ2-7, with D possibly matching TRBD1 (5 bases). Germline V gene sequence: CDR1 SQVTM, CDR2 ANQGSEA. V gave up 6 bases and J gave up 5 bases, with 11 bases separating them. This CDR3 is 11 amino acids long. Here the CDR3 reads CSVRTGDEQYF. The DNA for the CDR3 is TGCAGCGTCCGAACAGGAGACGAGCAGTACTTC.

DNA for the CDR3: TGTGCCAGCAGACAGGGTACGGAGACCCAGTACTTC. As protein: CASRQGTETQYF. V and J are TRBV7-9 and TRBJ2-5, with D possibly matching TRBD1 (6 bases). The germline CDR1 and CDR2 sequences are SEHNR and FQNEAQ (reference sequence). V was shortened by 6 bases and J by 5 bases, with 10 bases between the two germline ends. The CDR3 runs to 12 residues. The variable domain in full, with the rest retrieved from reference TRBV7-9 and TRBJ2-5, is DTGVSQNPRHKITKRGQNVTFRCDPISEHNRLYWYRQTLGQGPEFLTYFQNEAQLEKSRLLSDRFSAERPKGSFSTLEIQRTEQGDSAMYLCASRQGTETQYFGPGTRLLVL.

This clone appeared a single time. The chain recombines TRBV28 with TRBJ1-5, with TRBD1 matching over 7 bases. This CDR3 comprises 18 residues. Germline CDR1 and CDR2: MDHEN and SYDVKM. V lost 3 bases and J lost 1; bases outside the gene matches: 12. The CDR3 here is CASSFPPSQGYSNQPQHF. CDR3 nucleotide sequence: TGTGCCAGCAGTTTTCCTCCTTCACAGGGGTACAGCAATCAGCCCCAGCATTTT. Filled out from reference TRBV28 and TRBJ1-5, the complete variable domain reads DVKVTQSSRYLVKRTGEKVFLECVQDMDHENMFWYRQDPGLGLRLIYFSYDVKMKEKGDIPEGYSVSREKKERFSLILESASTNQTSMYLCASSFPPSQGYSNQPQHFGDGTRLSIL.

The J gene is TRBJ1-3, the V gene TRBV9, with D tentatively TRBD1 (5 bases). This CDR3 has 15 residues. The ends were cut back, 0 bases at V and 9 bases at J, with 16 bases in the middle. Per germline, CDR1 SGDLS and CDR2 YYNGEE. The CDR3 sequence: CASSVDGSSGGTIYF. In DNA form, the CDR3 reads TGTGCCAGCAGCGTAGATGGGAGCTCGGGGGGCACCATATATTTT.

This chain uses TRBV5-1 with TRBJ2-1; the match to TRBD1 covers 7 bases. Trimming removed 4 bases from V and 8 bases from J; junction bases left unmatched: 3. Germline V gene lookup returns CDR1 SGHRS and CDR2 YFSETQ. The CDR3 has 12 amino acids. The CDR3 protein is CASSPDRDEQFF. The CDR3 coding sequence is TGCGCCAGCAGCCCAGACAGGGATGAGCAGTTCTTC.

This clone is a singleton in its sample. V usage is TRBV19 and J usage is TRBJ2-1, with TRBD1 matching over 9 bases. J was trimmed by 4 bases and V by 7 bases; bases with no gene match: 14. The V gene's germline CDR1 is LNHDA and CDR2 SQIVND (reference sequence). The length of the CDR3 is 17 residues. CDR3 in amino acids: CASNIAIGTGLYNEQFF. In DNA form, the CDR3 reads TGTGCCAGTAATATCGCTATCGGGACAGGGCTTTACAATGAGCAGTTCTTC.

The rearrangement links TRBV9 to TRBJ2-5; 10 positions match TRBD2. The V gene's germline CDR1 is SGDLS and CDR2 YYNGEE. Germline trimming cut 3 bases from V and 5 bases from J; bases unmatched to any gene: 13. The length of the CDR3 is 17 residues. The CDR3 protein is CASSEGAGGTQLETQYF. The DNA of the CDR3 is TGTGCCAGCAGCGAGGGAGCGGGAGGGACCCAATTGGAGACCCAGTACTTC. Full variable domain (missing parts from reference TRBV9 and TRBJ2-5): DSGVTQTPKHLITATGQRVTLRCSPRSGDLSVYWYQQSLDQGLQFLIQYYNGEERAKGNILERFSAQQFPDLHSELNLSSLELGDSALYFCASSEGAGGTQLETQYFGPGTRLLVL.

The chain links TRBV3-1 (or the pseudogene TRBV3-2) to TRBJ1-1, with a tentative D call TRBD1 (6 bases). The V gene lost 3 bases and the J gene lost 0 bases, with 8 bases spanning the gap. From germline, CDR1 is LGHDT and CDR2 YNNKEL (reference sequence). The CDR3 is 14 residues long. CDR3 DNA sequence: TGTGCCAGCAGCCAGAGGGGGATGAACACTGAAGCTTTCTTT. As protein: CASSQRGMNTEAFF.

The genes are TRBV5-8 and TRBJ1-4; D is undetermined. Trimming took 1 base from V and 11 from J, leaving 12 bases between them. This CDR3 spans 13 amino acids. Germline CDR1 and CDR2: SGHTS and YDEGEE. The DNA for the CDR3 is TGTGCCAGCAGCTTGACGAGGGTGGGGAAACTGTTTTTT. It encodes CASSLTRVGKLFF. The whole variable domain, filled in from reference TRBV5-8 and TRBJ1-4, reads EAGVTQSPTHLIKTRGQQATLRCSPISGHTSVYWYQQALGLGLQFLLWYDEGEERNRGNFPPRFSGRQFPNYSSELNVNALELEDSALYLCASSLTRVGKLFFGSGTQLSVL.

This chain joins TRBV2 and TRBJ1-1; TRBD1 matches 9 bases. CDR1 is SNHLY and CDR2 is FYNNEI in the germline V gene. The CDR3 is 14 amino acids. V shed 7 bases and J 1 base; nucleotides not matched to a gene: 4. This chain's CDR3 is CASIPTGGNTEAFF. As DNA, the CDR3 is TGTGCCAGCATCCCGACAGGGGGGAACACTGAAGCTTTCTTT.

The chain has TRBV7-3 and TRBJ1-5, with 7 nucleotides matching TRBD1. CDR1 is SGHTA, CDR2 FQGTGA, per germline. This CDR3 has 14 amino acids. Trimming at V came to 5 bases and at J to 2 bases, leaving 3 bases not matched to a gene. CDR3 amino acids: CASSRTGGNQPQHF. The CDR3 coding sequence is TGTGCCAGCAGCCGCACAGGGGGCAATCAGCCCCAGCATTTT.

CDR3 amino acids: CASSQDSTGSGANVLTF. The CDR3, as DNA: TGTGCCAGCAGCCAAGACTCGACAGGGTCTGGGGCCAACGTCCTGACTTTC. The genes are TRBV4-2 and TRBJ2-6; 7 bases map to TRBD1. The length of the CDR3 is 17 residues. CDR1 and CDR2 (germline): LGHNA, YNFKEQ. V lost 0 bases to trimming and J lost 1 base; unmatched junction nucleotides: 3.